This T cell receptor beta chain was identified during a study of T cells after yellow fever vaccination. As for the study in general: Fractions of limited cellularity were prepared by means of SMART-Seq v4 Ultra Low Input. Regarding the study as a whole: The secondary response showed a weaker magnitude and a faster peak, day 5 versus 15. Clonotypes shared by both compartments, CD4 and CD8, made up a small share.

This clonotype appeared many times. Its specificity is not known. Synthesis of TCR cDNA relied on 5'RACE template switching, which attached a universal primer site and UMIs. TCRdb called the 5' RACE reads again in MiXCR, with one record for every CDR3 protein. Here the sample spans approximately 250,000 distinct CDR3 sequences, 5.5% to 8.5% being singletons. V shed 3 bases and J 1 base; nucleotides not matched to a gene: 8. Germline CDR1 is DFQATT and CDR2 is SNEGSKA (reference sequence). The CDR3 spans 16 residues. V usage is TRBV20-1 and J usage is TRBJ2-1, with 8 bases aligning to TRBD2. This clonotype originated in a man aged 25 to 45 who received the YFV17D yellow fever vaccine. The sequences come from CD4+ T cells sorted from PBMCs, collected on the day of the yellow fever booster vaccination. CDR3 DNA: TGCAGTGCTAGTGGGGCGGGAGGACGATCCTACAATGAGCAGTTCTTC. Translation gives CSASGAGGRSYNEQFF.